The entry below gives a single T cell receptor beta chain sequence along with its context. Its recognized antigen is unknown. No clone much larger than this one lies a single base away; base qualities are absent. In the germline V gene, CDR1 corresponds to SNHLY and CDR2 to FYNNEI. Taken from cysteine to phenylalanine, the CDR3 has 14 residues. Solely the CDR3 DNA is kept, with 42 bases framed from the first base. Relative to germline, V is missing 10 bases and J is missing 0 bases, with 7 bases of the junction outside any gene match. Donors formed part of the validation cohort, which comprised 120 subjects and was distinct from the first cohort of roughly 600 subjects. The data derive from a study of cytomegalovirus exposure and HLA in healthy donors (dated by TCRdb to about 2017). Turning to the overall study: A later analysis indicated that the 90 to 150 validation repertoires were generated on the platform also employed for the roughly 730 repertoires of the first cohort. A separate validation cohort of approximately 120 different subjects was used in addition to the roughly 620-subject first cohort. The study combined high-throughput TCR immunosequencing, statistical association of individual TCRs with disease status, and machine learning to predict cytomegalovirus infection status. The study was designed to test whether signatures of past pathogen exposure could be identified by cataloging public T cell receptors.

The library was built by means of the immunoSEQ multiplex PCR assay. Turning to the authors' computational methods: To diagnose cytomegalovirus status from the catalog of TCR beta chain sequences, a statistical classification framework was built. Not all clones reach the TCRdb copy of this immuneACCESS table, which keeps in-frame sequences only. Checked studies attribute under half of the gap to unresolved V genes and leave the rest unexplained. The D gene and trimming were derived from the DNA, and the V and J assignments and clone size from that table. Within this sample are 55,000 to 75,000 clones, with approximately 96% of them counted one time only. The top ten constitute about 4% of the sample. Broader findings and caveats from the paper: In both the original and validation cohorts, the classifier was reported to diagnose cytomegalovirus status with high specificity and sensitivity. A few of the identified cytomegalovirus-associated TCR beta chains were confirmed in vitro to be specific for cytomegalovirus antigens. It was suggested by the authors that the approach could potentially be generalized to other disease states and immunological phenotypes. In the study, 150 to 200 TCR beta chains were listed as associated with cytomegalovirus. Across donors, most TCR sequences were observed very rarely, whereas some public TCRs were present in many individuals. Of the cluster scores, roughly 95% were above 0 in a later analysis, which found that TCRs clustered in the first cohort also tended to co-occur in the roughly 130 validation repertoires. A later analysis had no HLA typing for the validation cohort, so co-occurrence there was scored across all 120 repertoires.

The sequence was collected from a man younger than 35 in good health and CMV-seropositive. The sequence joins TRBV2 to TRBJ2-7, with 9 bases matching TRBD1. Input material: PBMCs. The DNA sequence follows: TGTGCCATCAAGGGGACAGGGACCTCCTACGAGCAGTACTTC. The resulting protein is CAIKGTGTSYEQYF.